This record concerns one T cell receptor (beta chain) sequence. This sample was taken from a study of CD8+ T cells in alopecia areata. Once RNA had been extracted, it was reverse transcribed into cDNA to act as the sequencing template. Data came from immunoSEQ multiplex PCR; TCRdb stores just in-frame clones and leaves some out. This table holds about 120,000 clones, about 60% found once. The CDR3 sequence is 13 residues long. Per germline, CDR1 GTSNPN and CDR2 SVGIG (reference sequence). The V end lost 0 bases, the J end lost 0 bases, and 5 bases lay between the germline ends. Source material: CD4+ T cells sorted from blood. The J gene is TRBJ1-1, the V gene TRBV30, with D unresolved. This clonotype was obtained from a human donor in good health. The CDR3 here is CAWSVGMNTEAFF. The CDR3 DNA is TGTGCCTGGAGTGTCGGTATGAACACTGAAGCTTTCTTT.